The 26 T cell receptor beta chains given below trace back to one sample, sequenced in a study of metastatic and nonmetastatic thyroid tumors. Using MiXCR, TCRdb reanalyzed the PCR reads. Seen here are 25,000 to 35,000 clones, 4% observed once, and the top ten hold around a fifth. The entire patient cohort was treatment-naive prior to thyroid surgery. The specimen sequenced was blood. These receptors were collected from a female donor with papillary thyroid cancer or a benign thyroid nodule (not recorded which). Some clones in this sample may be carry-over from other donors' samples.

The chain recombines TRBV27 with TRBJ1-1; D gene uncertain. Between the trimmed V and J ends, which lost 5 bases and 1 base, there was a span of 11 bases. The germline CDR1 and CDR2 sequences are MNHEY and SMNVEV (reference sequence). The CDR3 extends over 14 amino acids. Here the CDR3 reads CASSIELSNTEAFF. In DNA form, the CDR3 reads TGTGCCAGCAGTATAGAGCTGTCGAACACTGAAGCTTTCTTT.

This clone was found many times. In DNA, the CDR3 is TGTGCCAGTAGTGACCCGGGACCCAGAAACAATGAGCAGTTCTTC. Translated: CASSDPGPRNNEQFF. The gene calls are TRBV19 and TRBJ2-1; either TRBD1 or TRBD2 may fit D (5 bases each). V was cut by 5 bases and J by 5 bases, with 16 bases left in between. Germline-derived CDR1 and CDR2 are LNHDA and SQIVND (reference sequence). CDR3 length: 15 residues. The full variable domain, with the rest looked up from reference TRBV19 and TRBJ2-1, is DGGITQSPKYLFRKEGQNVTLSCEQNLNHDAMYWYRQDPGQGLRLIYYSQIVNDFQKGDIAEGYSVSREKKESFPLTVTSAQKNPTAFYLCASSDPGPRNNEQFFGPGTRLTVL.

V gene TRBV7-9 combines with J gene TRBJ1-5; TRBD1 matches 7 bases. The CDR3 has 19 residues. Trimming removed 4 bases from V and 2 bases from J; junction bases left unmatched: 17. The V gene's germline CDR1 is SEHNR and CDR2 FQNEAQ (reference sequence). CDR3 in amino acids: CASSSPGGLTEDGNQPQHF. CDR3 nucleotides: TGTGCCAGCAGCTCCCCAGGGGGGCTGACTGAAGATGGCAATCAGCCCCAGCATTTT. Using reference TRBV7-9 and TRBJ1-5 for the parts outside the CDR3, the full variable domain is DTGVSQNPRHKITKRGQNVTFRCDPISEHNRLYWYRQTLGQGPEFLTYFQNEAQLEKSRLLSDRFSAERPKGSFSTLEIQRTEQGDSAMYLCASSSPGGLTEDGNQPQHFGDGTRLSIL.

This clone was found a few times. This chain uses TRBV29-1 with TRBJ2-5, with 8 bases aligning to TRBD1. The CDR3 sequence is 14 residues long. V shed 1 base and J 8 bases; nucleotides not matched to a gene: 9. Germline-derived CDR1 and CDR2 are SQVTM and ANQGSEA. CDR3 amino acids: CSVEGPGGADTQYF. CDR3 DNA: TGCAGCGTTGAAGGTCCAGGGGGCGCGGATACCCAGTACTTC.

The chain carries TRBV14 and TRBJ2-6; D remains unclear. CDR1 is SGHDN, CDR2 FVKESK, per germline. V dropped 0 bases and J dropped 1 base, with 4 bases sitting between them. The CDR3 totals 15 residues. For the CDR3, the DNA is TGTGCCAGCAGCCAAGATTGGTCTGGGGCCAACGTCCTGACTTTC. Its protein is CASSQDWSGANVLTF.

This chain joins TRBV6-1 and TRBJ2-7; D possibly corresponds to TRBD2 (5 bases). Germline CDR1 is MNHNS and CDR2 is SASEGT. The ends were cut back, 5 bases at V and 1 base at J, with 9 bases in the middle. This CDR3 region has 13 residues. CDR3 residues: CASSRTGSYEQYF. The CDR3 DNA reads as TGTGCCAGCAGTAGGACTGGTTCCTACGAGCAGTACTTC.

In its sample, this clone was seen a few times. This chain connects TRBV12-3 or TRBV12-4 to TRBJ2-7; a possible D gene is TRBD1 (6 bases). The CDR3 contains 13 residues. Between the trimmed V and J ends, which lost 5 bases and 4 bases, there was a span of 12 bases. CDR3 in amino acids: CASSRQESYEQYF. The CDR3 DNA sequence: TGTGCCAGCAGTAGACAGGAAAGTTACGAGCAGTACTTC.

The table lists this clone with many counts. The V call is TRBV6-4, the J call TRBJ1-1, with 10 bases identical to TRBD1. The CDR3 covers 14 residues. CDR1 is MRHNA and CDR2 is SNTAGT in the germline V gene. J was trimmed by 6 bases and V by 5 bases; bases with no gene match: 6. DNA for the CDR3: TGTGCCAGCAGTCCGGACAGGGGGGTGGCTGAAGCTTTCTTT. This encodes CASSPDRGVAEAFF.

This clone was observed a handful of times. This chain connects TRBV4-1 to TRBJ1-2, with D perhaps TRBD1 (5 bases). Germline V gene lookup returns CDR1 MGHRA and CDR2 YSYEKL. CDR3 length: 17 residues. Deletions cut 1 base from V and 2 bases from J, with 17 bases between. DNA of the CDR3: TGCGCCAGCAGCCAAGCGGAGAGGGACGTTGGCAACTATGGCTACACCTTC. This encodes CASSQAERDVGNYGYTF.

In its sample, this clone was seen many times. The rearrangement uses TRBV5-1 and TRBJ2-2; D is possibly TRBD2 (6 bases). V was clipped by 7 bases and J by 4 bases, with 14 bases between them. The V gene's germline CDR1 is SGHRS and CDR2 YFSETQ. This CDR3 spans 14 amino acids. CDR3: CASGTEAGTGELFF. The DNA of the CDR3 is TGCGCCAGCGGGACTGAGGCGGGCACCGGGGAGCTGTTTTTT.

This clone occurred many times. The CDR3 bases are TGTGCCAGCTCACCAGGACAGGGCCTTTCTTTGGCCCAGCATTTT. Protein: CASSPGQGLSLAQHF. The chain employs TRBV18 and TRBJ1-5; 8 nucleotides agree with TRBD1. Germline trimming cut 2 bases from V and 11 bases from J; bases unmatched to any gene: 11. Germline assignment: CDR1 KGHSH and CDR2 LQKENI. This CDR3 has 15 amino acids.

This clone was found many times. The gene calls are TRBV7-2 and TRBJ2-1, with 12 positions matching TRBD2. The germline V gene has CDR1 SGHTA and CDR2 FQGNSA. The CDR3 length is 17 residues. The V and J ends lost 2 bases and 6 bases, in that order; junction bases with no gene match: 8. CDR3 in DNA: TGTGCCAGCAGCTTATACGGACTAGCGGGATATGGCAATGAGCAGTTCTTC. Translation gives CASSLYGLAGYGNEQFF.

This clone was seen repeatedly, ten times or more. The chain joins TRBV5-4 to TRBJ2-3, with unresolved D. V gave up 3 bases and J gave up 2 bases, with 10 bases separating them. Germline V CDR1 and CDR2: SGHNT, YYREEE (reference sequence). There are 14 residues in the CDR3. The CDR3 is CASSSGWVTDTQYF. The CDR3 bases are TGTGCCAGCAGCTCGGGCTGGGTCACAGATACGCAGTATTTT.

This clone has a count of ten or more. The gene calls are TRBV5-1 and TRBJ2-4; 8 nucleotides align to TRBD2. Germline CDR1 reads SGHRS; CDR2 reads YFSETQ. CDR3 length: 15 residues. J gave up 7 bases and V 4 bases, and 10 bases lay outside the gene matches. The CDR3 DNA reads TGCGCCAGCAGCCTAAGCGGGAGTGTTAGTAACATTCAGTACTTC. Its protein is CASSLSGSVSNIQYF.

Ten or more counts support this clone. At the DNA level, this CDR3 is encoded by other sequences in the same sample as well. The rearrangement joins TRBV2 to TRBJ2-3, with a weak D call TRBD2 (5 bases). The CDR3 is 13 amino acids. In germline, CDR1 is SNHLY, CDR2 FYNNEI. The V gene lost 4 bases and the J gene lost 2 bases, with 7 bases spanning the gap. The CDR3 sequence: CASSARVTDTQYF. For the CDR3, the DNA is TGTGCCAGCAGTGCGCGGGTCACAGATACGCAGTATTTT.

A few counts support this clone. The V and J genes are TRBV10-2 and TRBJ1-2, with D unresolved. Trimming cost V 10 bases and J 4 bases, with 16 bases left between them. Germline CDR1 and CDR2: WSHSY and SAAADI. The CDR3 runs 13 residues. CDR3 amino acids: CAISERVTYGYTF. CDR3 nucleotide sequence: TGCGCCATTAGTGAACGGGTAACCTATGGCTACACCTTC.

This clone was found many times. The chain carries TRBV24-1 and TRBJ2-1; 9 bases fit TRBD1. V was pared by 9 bases and J by 4 bases, with 3 bases of the junction left unmatched. The germline CDR1 and CDR2 sequences are KGHDR and SFDVKD. The CDR3 totals 13 residues. CDR3 sequence reads: CATRDRVYNEQFF. The CDR3 nucleotides read TGTGCCACCCGGGACAGGGTTTACAATGAGCAGTTCTTC.

The sample holds many counts of this clone. CDR3: CSAREGTIREQYF. In DNA, the CDR3 is TGCAGTGCCCGAGAGGGGACCATCAGAGAGCAGTACTTC. This chain connects TRBV20-1 to TRBJ2-7; D is perhaps TRBD1 or TRBD2 (5 bases each). Germline CDR1 is DFQATT and CDR2 is SNEGSKA (reference sequence). With 6 bases removed from V and 7 bases from J, the gap between germline ends came to 19 bases. The CDR3 extends over 13 amino acids.

A few counts support this clone. The V and J genes are TRBV27 and TRBJ1-2; TRBD1 aligns across 8 bases. The CDR3 spans 14 residues. Per germline, CDR1 MNHEY and CDR2 SMNVEV (reference sequence). V lost 6 bases to trimming and J lost 2 bases; unmatched junction nucleotides: 5. The CDR3: CASRRTGGNYGYTF. The DNA of the CDR3 is TGTGCCAGCAGGCGCACAGGGGGGAACTATGGCTACACCTTC.

This clone showed up just a few times. The chain employs TRBV12-3 or TRBV12-4 and TRBJ1-1; 10 bases fit TRBD1. The CDR3 length is 13 residues. The V and J ends lost 6 bases and 6 bases, in that order; junction bases with no gene match: 4. CDR3 nucleotides: TGTGCCAGCAGGGGGACAGGGGTTTCTGAAGCTTTCTTT. This gives the protein CASRGTGVSEAFF.

This clone came up many times. V gene TRBV6-1 combines with J gene TRBJ2-1; perhaps TRBD1 as D (6 bases). Germline CDR1 and CDR2: MNHNS and SASEGT. V dropped 5 bases and J dropped 7 bases, with 18 bases sitting between them. The CDR3 is 15 residues long. CDR3 loop: CASSSRDTPGNEQFF. In DNA, the CDR3 is TGTGCCAGCAGTTCCAGGGACACCCCAGGAAATGAGCAGTTCTTC.

Judged by abundance, this clone is medium-sized. CDR3 DNA sequence: TGTGCCAGCAGGGGGGGGGCTATAGGCTACACCTTC. This encodes CASRGGAIGYTF. The rearrangement links TRBV28 to TRBJ1-2, with D maybe TRBD1 (6 bases). V dropped 6 bases and J dropped 8 bases, with 13 bases sitting between them. Germline CDR1 reads MDHEN; CDR2 reads SYDVKM. The CDR3 is made up of 12 amino acids.

There are a few counts of this clone. The V and J genes are TRBV7-9 and TRBJ2-5, with D maybe TRBD1 (6 bases). Germline values: CDR1 SEHNR, CDR2 FQNEAQ (reference sequence). The CDR3 loop spans 14 amino acids. Trimming took off 5 bases at V and 5 bases at J, with 15 bases between the two ends. The CDR3 sequence: CASSEGRGLETQYF. In nucleotides, the CDR3 is TGTGCCAGCAGCGAAGGCAGGGGCTTGGAGACCCAGTACTTC.

Notes on this clone: The junction departs from the called germline gene at one end, perhaps through a read error. This chain links TRBV19 with TRBJ2-7, with D uncertain. Germline V lookup: CDR1 LNHDA, CDR2 SQIVND (reference sequence). CDR3 length equals 15 residues. The CDR3 is CVSSLAGSVGDEQYF. CDR3 bases: TGTGTCAGTAGTCTTGCAGGTTCCGTCGGCGACGAGCAGTACTTC. Full variable domain (remainder filled in from reference TRBV19 and TRBJ2-7): DGGITQSPKYLFRKEGQNVTLSCEQNLNHDAMYWYRQDPGQGLRLIYYSQIVNDFQKGDIAEGYSVSREKKESFPLTVTSAQKNPTAFYLCVSSLAGSVGDEQYFGPGTRLTVT.

This clone turned up a few times. The chain links TRBV5-1 to TRBJ2-2; TRBD2 matches 9 bases. In germline, CDR1 is SGHRS, CDR2 YFSETQ. Trimming took 4 bases from V and 2 from J; bases not matched to a gene: 12. The CDR3 sequence is 18 residues long. The CDR3 DNA is TGCGCCAGCAGCACGGGACTAGCCAATACCCTTAACACCGGGGAGCTGTTTTTT. It translates to CASSTGLANTLNTGELFF.

In its sample, this clone was seen a few times. The CDR3, as DNA: TGCAGTGCTAGAGGGGGTAGCGGGAGCCATGAGCAGTTCTTC. Residues: CSARGGSGSHEQFF. This sequence joins TRBV20-1 and TRBJ2-1; 9 positions match TRBD2. J gave up 8 bases and V 1 base, and 6 bases lay outside the gene matches. Per the germline V gene, CDR1 is DFQATT and CDR2 is SNEGSKA (reference sequence). The CDR3 consists of 14 residues.